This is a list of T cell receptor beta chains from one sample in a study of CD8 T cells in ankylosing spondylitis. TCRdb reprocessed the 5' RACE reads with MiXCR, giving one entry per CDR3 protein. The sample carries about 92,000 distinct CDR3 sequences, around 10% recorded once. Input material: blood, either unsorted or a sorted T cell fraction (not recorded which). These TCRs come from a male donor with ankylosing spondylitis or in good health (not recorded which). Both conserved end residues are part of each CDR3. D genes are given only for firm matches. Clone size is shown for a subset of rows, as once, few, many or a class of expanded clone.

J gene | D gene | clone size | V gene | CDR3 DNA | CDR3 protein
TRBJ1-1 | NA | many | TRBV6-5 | TGTGCCAGCAGTTACAAAGGGGCGGAAGCTTTCTTT | CASSYKGAEAFF
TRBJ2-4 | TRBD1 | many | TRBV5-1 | TGCGCCAGCAGCCGGGGACAGGGGGCCAACATTCAGTACTTC | CASSRGQGANIQYF
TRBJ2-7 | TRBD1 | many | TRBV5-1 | TGCGCCAGCAGCTTGGTGTACGGGACAGCGCAGTACGAGCAGTACTTC | CASSLVYGTAQYEQYF
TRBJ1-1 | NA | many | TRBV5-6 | TGTGCCAGCAGCTCCCGACAGACGCCAATGAACACTGAAGCTTTCTTT | CASSSRQTPMNTEAFF
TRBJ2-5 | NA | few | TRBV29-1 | TGCAGCGGAACAGGGACCGAGACCCAGTACTTC | CSGTGTETQYF
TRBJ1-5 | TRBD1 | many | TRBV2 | TGTGCCAGCAGATCGGGGGGGACAGCGAATCAGCCCCAGCATTTT | CASRSGGTANQPQHF
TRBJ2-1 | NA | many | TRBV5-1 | TGCGCCAGCAGCTTGGTGGCGGGTGTGGAGCAGTTCTTC | CASSLVAGVEQFF
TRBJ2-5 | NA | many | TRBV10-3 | TGTGCCATCAGTGAGTCGAAACGCGACAAGGGTACGACCCAGTACTTC | CAISESKRDKGTTQYF
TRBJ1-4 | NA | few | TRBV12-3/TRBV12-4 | TGTGCCAGCAGCATAGGAGAAAAACTGTTTTTT | CASSIGEKLFF
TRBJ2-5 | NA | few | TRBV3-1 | TGTGCCAGCAGCCAAATAAGGGGGACCAGGGCTATACTGACCCAGTACTTC | CASSQIRGTRAILTQYF
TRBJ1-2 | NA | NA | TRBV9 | TGTGCCAGCACTGAGGGTTTGGGGAGCTATGGCTACACCTTC | CASTEGLGSYGYTF
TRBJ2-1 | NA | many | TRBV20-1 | TGCAGTGCTAGATTACGGGCCTCGGGTGAGCAGTTCTTC | CSARLRASGEQFF
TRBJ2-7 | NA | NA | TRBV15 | TGTGCCACCAGCAGAGATGCTTTGGATATAAGCTCCGAGCAGTACTTC | CATSRDALDISSEQYF
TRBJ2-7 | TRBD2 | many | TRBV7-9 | TGTGCCAGCAGCTTAGGACTAGCCTCCTACGAGCAGTACTTC | CASSLGLASYEQYF
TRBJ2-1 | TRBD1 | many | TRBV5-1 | TGCGCCAGCAGCTTGGAATTTTCCATGGACAGGAGCTCCTACAATGAGCAGTTCTTC | CASSLEFSMDRSSYNEQFF
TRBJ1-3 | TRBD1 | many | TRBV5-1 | TGCGCCAGCAGGTCCGGGACAGATGATGGAAACACCATATATTTT | CASRSGTDDGNTIYF
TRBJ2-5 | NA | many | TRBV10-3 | TGTGGGCGCATGGGCGTACAAGAGACCCAGTACTTC | CGRMGVQETQYF
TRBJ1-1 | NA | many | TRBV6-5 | TGTGCCAGCAGTTACTCGAGCATAGGTAGACCTGAAGCTTTCTTT | CASSYSSIGRPEAFF
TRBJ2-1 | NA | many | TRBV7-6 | TGTGCCAGCAGCCCCTCAGAGGGGGTCAATGAGCAGTTCTTC | CASSPSEGVNEQFF
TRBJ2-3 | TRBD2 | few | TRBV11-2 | TGTGCCAGCAGCTTACCCACTGGACTAGCGGACAGCACAGATACGCAGTATTTT | CASSLPTGLADSTDTQYF
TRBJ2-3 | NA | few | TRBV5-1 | TGCGCCAGCAGCTTGGGGATAGCCACAGATACGCAGTATTTT | CASSLGIATDTQYF
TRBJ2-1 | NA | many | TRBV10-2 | TGCGCCAGCAGTGAACCGGGCGGGGAGTACAATGAGCAGTTCTTC | CASSEPGGEYNEQFF
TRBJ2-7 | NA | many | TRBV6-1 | TGTGCCAGCAGTGAGGCGGAGGGGCTCTCCTACGAGCAGTACTTC | CASSEAEGLSYEQYF
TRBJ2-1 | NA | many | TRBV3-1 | TGTGCCAGCAGCCTAGGACTGGCGACCTACAATGAGCAGTTCTTC | CASSLGLATYNEQFF
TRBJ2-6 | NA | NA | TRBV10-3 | TGTGCCATCAGAGCGGACGGATCTTACTCTGGGGCCAACGTCCTGACTTTC | CAIRADGSYSGANVLTF
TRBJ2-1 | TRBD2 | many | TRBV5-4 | TGTGCCAGCAGCTTTCCGGGGGGGCCTTATGAGCAGTTCTTC | CASSFPGGPYEQFF
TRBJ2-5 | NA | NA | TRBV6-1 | TGTGCCAGCAGTGAAATGGCTTCTCCTCGAGAGACCCAGTACTTC | CASSEMASPRETQYF
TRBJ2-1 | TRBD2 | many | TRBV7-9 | TGTGCCAGCAGCCCAGCGGGGTATGAGCAGTTCTTC | CASSPAGYEQFF
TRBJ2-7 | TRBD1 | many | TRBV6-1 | TGTGCCAGCAGAAGGGGGCAAGCCGAGCAGTACTTC | CASRRGQAEQYF
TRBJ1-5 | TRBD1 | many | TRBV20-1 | TGCAGTGCCAGGACAGGGGTCAATCAGCCCCAGCATTTT | CSARTGVNQPQHF
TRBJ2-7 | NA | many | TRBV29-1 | TGCAGCGTTGCACCCTCCTACACGTCCTACGAGCAGTACTTC | CSVAPSYTSYEQYF
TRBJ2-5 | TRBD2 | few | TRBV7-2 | TGTGCCAGCAGCTTAGCGGGGGAGGGAGAGACCCAGTACTTC | CASSLAGEGETQYF
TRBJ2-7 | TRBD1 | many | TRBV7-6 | TGTGCCAGCAGCTTGTCCGGGACAGCTTACGAGCAGTACTTC | CASSLSGTAYEQYF
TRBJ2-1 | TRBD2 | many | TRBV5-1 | TGCGCCAGCAGCTCGGCTAGCGGGGGCTGGAATGAGCAGTTCTTC | CASSSASGGWNEQFF
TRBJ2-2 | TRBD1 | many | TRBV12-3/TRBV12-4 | TGTGCCAGCAGTGCGCCGGGACAGGGGCGGACCGGGGAGCTGTTTTTT | CASSAPGQGRTGELFF
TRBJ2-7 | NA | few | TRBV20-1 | TGCAGTGGGAAGGGGGGGTCGAGCTCCTACGAGCAGTACTTC | CSGKGGSSSYEQYF
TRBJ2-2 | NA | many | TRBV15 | TGTGCCACCAGCAGTGTGCGCGCGAACACCGGGGAGCTGTTTTTT | CATSSVRANTGELFF
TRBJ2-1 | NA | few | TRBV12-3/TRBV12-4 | TGTGCCAGCAGTACCCGGGACACATACAATGAGCAGTTCTTC | CASSTRDTYNEQFF
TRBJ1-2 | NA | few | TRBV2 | TGTGCCAGCAGTGAAGCAGGGCAATGGGAAGGCTACACCTTC | CASSEAGQWEGYTF
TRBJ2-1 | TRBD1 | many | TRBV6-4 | TGTGCCAGCAGTGAGGGGGCAGGGGGTGTCAATGAGCAGTTCTTC | CASSEGAGGVNEQFF
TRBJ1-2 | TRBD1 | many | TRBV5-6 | TGTGCCAGCAGCTTGGGCGCTGCAGGGGGCGTCTATGGCTACACCTTC | CASSLGAAGGVYGYTF
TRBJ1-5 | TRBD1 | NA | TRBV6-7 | TGTGCCAGCAGTCGTGGGACAGATCAGCCCCAGCATTTT | CASSRGTDQPQHF
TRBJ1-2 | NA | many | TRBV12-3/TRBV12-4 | TGTGCCAGCAGCCCGGACCGGAACTATGGCTACACCTTC | CASSPDRNYGYTF
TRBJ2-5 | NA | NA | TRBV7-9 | TGTGCCCCCCGGGAACTCCAAGAGACCCAGTACTTC | CAPRELQETQYF
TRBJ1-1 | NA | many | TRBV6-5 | TGTGCCAGCAGTTATCGGGGGAGAACTGAAGCTTTCTTT | CASSYRGRTEAFF
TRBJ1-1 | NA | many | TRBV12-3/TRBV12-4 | TGTGCCAGCAGTTTAGGGAGGGGGGTCAGTACGACTGAAGCTTTCTTT | CASSLGRGVSTTEAFF
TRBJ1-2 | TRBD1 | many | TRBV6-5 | TGTGCCAGCAGTCTACGGACAGGAAGCTATGGCTACACCTTC | CASSLRTGSYGYTF
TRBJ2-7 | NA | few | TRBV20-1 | TGCAGTGCTAGCCCCAGTGGTGCGCAGTACTTC | CSASPSGAQYF
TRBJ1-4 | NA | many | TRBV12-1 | TGTGCCAGCAGCTCCGGGCACACTACGGGAAAACTGTTTTTT | CASSSGHTTGKLFF
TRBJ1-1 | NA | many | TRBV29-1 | TGCAGCGTTGAAGGTTCGATGAACACTGAAGCTTTCTTT | CSVEGSMNTEAFF